This TCR beta chain was retrieved from a study of T-cell reconstitution after alpha-beta-depleted transplantation in children. Unique molecular identifiers were built into the TCRbeta library. TCRdb ran MiXCR on the PCR reads and lists one entry per CDR3 protein. This sample has 200,000 to 300,000 distinct CDR3 sequences, with around 25% found just once. The CDR3 contains 13 residues. V was pared by 2 bases and J by 5 bases, with 6 bases between. The sample holds many counts of this clonotype. Its matching antigen is unknown. Overall study findings and caveats: The origin of high day-60 TCRbeta diversity in some patients lay in surviving recipient T cells and thymic progenitors. Roughly two months post-transplant, alpha-beta T cells reportedly originated from several hundred graft clones that had expanded. T-cell numbers and diversity, one year after transplant, stemmed largely from T cells that were newly produced.

The chain links TRBV12-3 or TRBV12-4 to TRBJ1-4; D uncertain. The origin of this receptor is a girl aged 2-9 years with Fanconi anemia, due to receive a stem cell transplant. Here the sequenced sample was PBMCs, taken before TCRalphabeta/CD19-depleted stem cell transplant. The CDR3 DNA is TGTGCCAGCAGTTTAAACAGAAATGAAAAACTGTTTTTT. Its protein is CASSLNRNEKLFF.